Listed below are T cell receptor beta chains from one sample, sequenced in a study of identical twins. In TCRdb, the 5' RACE reads were re-called with MiXCR into one record per CDR3 protein. Here the sample spans roughly 290,000 distinct CDR3 sequences, 8% to 9.5% being singletons. This sample also appeared in a second study, on yellow fever vaccine responses in identical twins.

The sequenced sample consisted of CD8+ T cells sorted from blood. Every receptor here comes from a woman aged 18 to 35 in good health. Each CDR3 is given with its conserved first and last residue. A D gene is named only where the DNA matches it firmly. The size field is filled for only some rows; it gives once, few, many or a size class.

D gene,clone size,CDR3 length,J gene,V gene,CDR3 DNA,CDR3 protein
-,-,14,TRBJ1-5,TRBV15,TGTGCCACCAGCAGAGATGTCGGCGAACAGCCCCAGCATTTT,CATSRDVGEQPQHF
-,-,13,TRBJ2-1,TRBV7-2,TGTGCCAGCACGAAGGGCTCAAGCAATGAGCAGTTCTTC,CASTKGSSNEQFF
-,many,15,TRBJ2-3,TRBV14,TGTGCCAGCAGCCAAGAATCTGATTTGTCAGGGACGCAGTATTTT,CASSQESDLSGTQYF
-,few,17,TRBJ1-5,TRBV7-9,TGTGCCAGCAGCTTAACAAATGTGGGGGCCAACAATCAGCCCCAGCATTTT,CASSLTNVGANNQPQHF
-,-,16,TRBJ2-7,TRBV4-1,TGCGCCAGCAGCCAAGACTCCGGGACTGCGTCTCAGGAGCAGTACTTC,CASSQDSGTASQEQYF
-,many,14,TRBJ1-1,TRBV5-1,TGCGCCAGCAGCTTGACTGCTAAAAACACTGAAGCTTTCTTT,CASSLTAKNTEAFF
-,-,14,TRBJ2-2,TRBV20-1,TGCAGTGCTAGGGGGGAAACTGACACCGGGGAGCTGTTTTTT,CSARGETDTGELFF
TRBD1,many,15,TRBJ2-3,TRBV7-2,TGTGCCAGCAGCTTGCCGGGACAGAACACAGATACGCAGTATTTT,CASSLPGQNTDTQYF
-,many,14,TRBJ2-1,TRBV5-6,TGTGCCAGCAGCAAGGTCCAGGGAGCCGATGAGCAGTTCTTC,CASSKVQGADEQFF
TRBD2,many,16,TRBJ2-2,TRBV7-9,TGTGCCAGCAGCTCACGACTAGCGGGAGCGGGCGGGGAGCTGTTTTTT,CASSSRLAGAGGELFF
-,-,13,TRBJ2-7,TRBV7-8,TGTGCCAGCAGTCCTTTGGTGGGCCGCGAGCAGTACTTC,CASSPLVGREQYF
TRBD2,many,16,TRBJ2-1,TRBV4-3,TGCGCCAGCAGCCAAGCAGCGGGGGGTTCCTACAATGAGCAGTTCTTC,CASSQAAGGSYNEQFF
TRBD2,few,18,TRBJ2-5,TRBV20-1,TGCAGTGCTAGGACCGGACTAGCGGGGGGCCCTACTAGGGAGACCCAGTACTTC,CSARTGLAGGPTRETQYF
TRBD2,-,15,TRBJ2-7,TRBV5-1,TGCGCCAGCGGACTAGCGGGGGACCCCACCTACGAGCAGTACTTC,CASGLAGDPTYEQYF
-,many,12,TRBJ1-3,TRBV29-1,TGCAGCGTTCCGGGCTCTGGAAACACCATATATTTT,CSVPGSGNTIYF
TRBD1,-,16,TRBJ2-7,TRBV20-1,TGCAGTGCTAGAGCCCTAACAGGGGGCGTCTCCTACGAGCAGTACTTC,CSARALTGGVSYEQYF
-,few,13,TRBJ2-7,TRBV7-9,TGTGCCAGCAGCCGCGAGACAGCATACGAGCAGTACTTC,CASSRETAYEQYF
TRBD1,many,16,TRBJ1-2,TRBV7-9,TGTGCCAGCAGGCCGGGACAGGGGCACCCCGCGGATGGCTACACCTTC,CASRPGQGHPADGYTF
-,-,12,TRBJ2-1,TRBV7-2,TGTGCCAGCAGCCCCGGAGAGGCTGAGCAGTTCTTC,CASSPGEAEQFF
-,many,13,TRBJ1-2,TRBV29-1,TGCAGCGTTGAGCCCCGAGGGGGTTATGGCTACACCTTC,CSVEPRGGYGYTF
-,many,15,TRBJ2-3,TRBV28,TGTGCCAGCAGTGGTACCGAATCCCTCACAGATACGCAGTATTTT,CASSGTESLTDTQYF